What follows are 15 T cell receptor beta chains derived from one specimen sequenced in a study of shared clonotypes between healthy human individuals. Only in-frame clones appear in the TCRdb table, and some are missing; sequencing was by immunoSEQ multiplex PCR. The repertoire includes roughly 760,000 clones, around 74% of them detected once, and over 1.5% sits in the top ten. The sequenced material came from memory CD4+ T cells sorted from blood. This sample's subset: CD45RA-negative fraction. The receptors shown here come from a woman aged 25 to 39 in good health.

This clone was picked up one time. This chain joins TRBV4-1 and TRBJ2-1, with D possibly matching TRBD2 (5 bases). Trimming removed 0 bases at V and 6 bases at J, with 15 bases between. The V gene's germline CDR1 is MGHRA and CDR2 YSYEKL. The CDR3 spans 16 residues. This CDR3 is CASSQDYRGSGNEQFF. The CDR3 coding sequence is TGCGCCAGCAGCCAAGATTATCGCGGGTCGGGCAATGAGCAGTTCTTC.

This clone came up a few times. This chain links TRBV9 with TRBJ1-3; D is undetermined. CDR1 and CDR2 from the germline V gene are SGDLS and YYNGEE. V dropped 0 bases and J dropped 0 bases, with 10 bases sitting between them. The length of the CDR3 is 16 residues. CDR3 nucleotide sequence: TGTGCCAGCAGCGTAGAACCGGGAGTCTCTGGAAACACCATATATTTT. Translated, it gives CASSVEPGVSGNTIYF.

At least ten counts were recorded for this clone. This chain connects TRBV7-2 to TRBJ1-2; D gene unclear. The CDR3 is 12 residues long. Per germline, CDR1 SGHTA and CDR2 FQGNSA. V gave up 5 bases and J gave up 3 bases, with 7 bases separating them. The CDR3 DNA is TGTGCCAGCAGCCGGCAGTACTATGGCTACACCTTC. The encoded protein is CASSRQYYGYTF.

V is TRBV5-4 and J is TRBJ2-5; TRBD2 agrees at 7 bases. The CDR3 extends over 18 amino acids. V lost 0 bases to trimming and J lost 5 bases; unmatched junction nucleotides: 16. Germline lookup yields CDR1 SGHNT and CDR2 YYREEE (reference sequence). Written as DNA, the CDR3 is TGTGCCAGCAGCTTGGGCCGGCGGTCAGGGAGGGGTTGGGAGACCCAGTACTTC. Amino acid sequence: CASSLGRRSGRGWETQYF.

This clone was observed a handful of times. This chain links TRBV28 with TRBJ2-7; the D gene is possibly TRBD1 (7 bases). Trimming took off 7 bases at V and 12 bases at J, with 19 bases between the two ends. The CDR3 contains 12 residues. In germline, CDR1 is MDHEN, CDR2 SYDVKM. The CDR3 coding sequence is TGTGCCAGCACCCCAAGGAGGGACAGATGGTACTTC. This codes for CASTPRRDRWYF. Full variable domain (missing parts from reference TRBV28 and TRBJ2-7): DVKVTQSSRYLVKRTGEKVFLECVQDMDHENMFWYRQDPGLGLRLIYFSYDVKMKEKGDIPEGYSVSREKKERFSLILESASTNQTSMYLCASTPRRDRWYFGPGTRLTVT.

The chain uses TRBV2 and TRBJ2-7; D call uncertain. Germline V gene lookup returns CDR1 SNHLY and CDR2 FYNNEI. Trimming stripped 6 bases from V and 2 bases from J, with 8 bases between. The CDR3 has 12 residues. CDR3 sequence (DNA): TGTGCCAGCAGCTTTGGGACCTACGAGCAGTACTTC. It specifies CASSFGTYEQYF.

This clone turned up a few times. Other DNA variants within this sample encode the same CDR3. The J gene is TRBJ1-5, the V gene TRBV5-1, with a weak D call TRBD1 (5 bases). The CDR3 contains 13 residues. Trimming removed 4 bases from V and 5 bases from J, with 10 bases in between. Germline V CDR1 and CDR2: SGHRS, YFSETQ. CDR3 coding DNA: TGCGCCAGCAGCCTGGGGGGGGATCAGCCCCAGCATTTT. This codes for CASSLGGDQPQHF. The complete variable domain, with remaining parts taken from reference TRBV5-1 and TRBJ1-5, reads KAGVTQTPRYLIKTRGQQVTLSCSPISGHRSVSWYQQTPGQGLQFLFEYFSETQRNKGNFPGRFSGRQFSNSRSEMNVSTLELGDSALYLCASSLGGDQPQHFGDGTRLSIL.

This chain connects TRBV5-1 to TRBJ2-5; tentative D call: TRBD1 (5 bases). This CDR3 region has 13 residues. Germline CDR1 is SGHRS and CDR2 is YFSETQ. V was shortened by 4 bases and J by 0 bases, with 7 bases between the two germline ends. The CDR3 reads CASSHRNQETQYF. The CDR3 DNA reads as TGCGCCAGCAGCCACAGGAACCAAGAGACCCAGTACTTC.

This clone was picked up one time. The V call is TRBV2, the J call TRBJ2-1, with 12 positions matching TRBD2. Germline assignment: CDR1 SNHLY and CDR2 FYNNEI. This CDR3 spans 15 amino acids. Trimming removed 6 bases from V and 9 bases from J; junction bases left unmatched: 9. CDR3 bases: TGTGCCAGCAGGCAACAGGGACTAGCGGGCGGTGAGCAGTTCTTC. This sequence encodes CASRQQGLAGGEQFF.

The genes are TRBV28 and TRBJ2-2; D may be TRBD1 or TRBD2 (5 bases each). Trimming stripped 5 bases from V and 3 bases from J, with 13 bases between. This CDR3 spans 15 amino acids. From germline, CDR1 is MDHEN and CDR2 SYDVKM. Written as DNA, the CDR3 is TGTGCCAGCAGTCCCCTGCAGGGAGACACCGGGGAGCTGTTTTTT. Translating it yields CASSPLQGDTGELFF.

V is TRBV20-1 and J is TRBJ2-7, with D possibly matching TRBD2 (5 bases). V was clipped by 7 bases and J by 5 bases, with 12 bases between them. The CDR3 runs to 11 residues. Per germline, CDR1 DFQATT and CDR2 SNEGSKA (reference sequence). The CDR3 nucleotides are TGCAGTGGAGGGAGCAGCCACGAGCAGTACTTC. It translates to CSGGSSHEQYF.

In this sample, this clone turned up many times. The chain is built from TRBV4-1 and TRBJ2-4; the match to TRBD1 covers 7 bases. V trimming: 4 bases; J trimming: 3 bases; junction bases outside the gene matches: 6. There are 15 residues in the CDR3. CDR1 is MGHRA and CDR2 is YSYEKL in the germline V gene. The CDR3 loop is CASSLTDRVKNIQYF. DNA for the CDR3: TGCGCCAGCAGCCTAACCGACAGGGTCAAAAACATTCAGTACTTC.

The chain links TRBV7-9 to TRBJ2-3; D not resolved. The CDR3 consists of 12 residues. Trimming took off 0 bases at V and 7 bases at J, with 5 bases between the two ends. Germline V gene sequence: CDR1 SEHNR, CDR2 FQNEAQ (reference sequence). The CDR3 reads CASSLALNTQYF. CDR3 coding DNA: TGTGCCAGCAGCTTAGCGCTAAATACGCAGTATTTT.

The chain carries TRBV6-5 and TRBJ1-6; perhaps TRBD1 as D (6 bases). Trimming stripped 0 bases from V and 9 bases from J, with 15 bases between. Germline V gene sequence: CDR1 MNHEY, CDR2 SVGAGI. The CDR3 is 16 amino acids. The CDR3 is CASSYSMGRGGSPLHF. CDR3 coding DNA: TGTGCCAGCAGTTACTCGATGGGCCGAGGGGGTTCACCCCTCCACTTT.

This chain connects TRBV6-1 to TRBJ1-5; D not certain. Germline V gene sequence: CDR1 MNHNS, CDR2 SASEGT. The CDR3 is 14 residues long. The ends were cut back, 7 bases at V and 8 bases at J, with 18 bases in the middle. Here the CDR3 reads CASKGHTGGEPQHF. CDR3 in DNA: TGTGCCAGCAAAGGCCACACGGGCGGGGAGCCCCAGCATTTT.